A single TCR beta chain is shown here with its context. Its cognate antigen is unknown. This sample is drawn from a study of shared clonotypes between healthy human individuals. Donation came from healthy HIV-negative adults that had no recent acute infections or vaccinations. Findings of the study overall: Generally, naive subsets (rather than memory subsets) showed larger estimated richness.

The table came from immunoSEQ multiplex PCR; TCRdb's copy has only in-frame clones and leaves some out. The sample contains 1,500,000 or so clones, less than 99% of which appear only once. This TCR derives from a man aged 30-40 years in good health. The specimen was naive CD4+ T cells sorted from blood. Subset defined: CD45RA+ positively selected.

The CDR3 nucleotides are TGCGCCAGCACCCTCAGGGGGACTCAAGAGACCCAGTACTTC. This codes for CASTLRGTQETQYF. The J gene is TRBJ2-5, the V gene TRBV5-1; tentatively, D is TRBD1 (7 bases). Germline assignment: CDR1 SGHRS and CDR2 YFSETQ. V lost 6 bases, J lost 2 bases, and 14 bases lay in between. The CDR3 runs to 14 residues. Variable domain in full (rest from reference TRBV5-1 and TRBJ2-5): KAGVTQTPRYLIKTRGQQVTLSCSPISGHRSVSWYQQTPGQGLQFLFEYFSETQRNKGNFPGRFSGRQFSNSRSEMNVSTLELGDSALYLCASTLRGTQETQYFGPGTRLLVL.